This T cell receptor (beta chain) appears in the sequencing data of a study of shared T cell receptors in the human thymus. Trimming removed 1 base from V and 7 bases from J; junction bases left unmatched: 6. Germline values: CDR1 GTSNPN, CDR2 SVGIG (reference sequence). The CDR3 contains 15 residues. The repertoire was sequenced with immunoSEQ multiplex PCR; TCRdb's copy has only in-frame clones and lacks some. The table shows under 700,000 clones, with around 82% occurring only once. The data were also submitted as part of a second study, on human thymus T cells.

The J gene is TRBJ1-4, the V gene TRBV30; 10 bases map to TRBD1. The source is a boy in the first two years of life with a congenital heart defect. The sequencing sample was made of thymocytes. CDR3 protein: CAWSAGQGTGEKLFF. As DNA, the CDR3 is TGTGCCTGGAGTGCGGGACAGGGGACTGGTGAAAAACTGTTTTTT.